One and the same sample provided the 13 T cell receptor beta chains below, sequenced in a study of blood T cell repertoires in COVID-19. Sequenced by immunoSEQ multiplex PCR; TCRdb stores in-frame clones only, minus some. The table records around 450,000 clones, 70% to 90% of them present only once. Sequenced: PBMCs or T cells enriched from blood (not recorded which). Every receptor here comes from a woman between 18 and 29 years old with acute COVID-19.

V is TRBV28 and J is TRBJ1-5; D may be TRBD1 (6 bases). The germline CDR1 and CDR2 sequences are MDHEN and SYDVKM. Trimming stripped 2 bases from V and 1 base from J, with 24 bases between. This CDR3 is 20 amino acids long. The CDR3 loop reads CASSLGRGGRSGLSNQPQHF. In DNA form, the CDR3 reads TGTGCCAGCAGTTTAGGCCGCGGGGGCCGATCGGGACTGAGCAATCAGCCCCAGCATTTT.

The chain employs TRBV18 and TRBJ2-7; TRBD2 is a possible D gene (6 bases). The CDR3 length is 14 residues. Germline loops: CDR1 KGHSH, CDR2 LQKENI. The V end was cut by 0 bases, the J end by 4 bases, with 10 bases between. The CDR3 nucleotides read TGTGCCAGCTCACCACCACTAGCCGTTTACGAGCAGTACTTC. Encoded protein: CASSPPLAVYEQYF.

This chain joins TRBV10-3 and TRBJ1-2; no firm D call. Trimming stripped 0 bases from V and 9 bases from J, with 5 bases between. Germline CDR1 ENHRY, CDR2 SYGVKD. This CDR3 is 11 amino acids long. The CDR3 sequence: CAISESESYTF. In nucleotides, the CDR3 is TGTGCCATCAGTGAGTCGGAGAGCTACACCTTC.

The sample holds a few counts of this clone. The V call is TRBV6-4, the J call TRBJ2-1; D might be TRBD1 (6 bases). V dropped 2 bases and J dropped 2 bases, with 13 bases sitting between them. This CDR3 comprises 16 residues. The germline V gene has CDR1 MRHNA and CDR2 SNTAGT. CDR3 in DNA: TGTGCCAGCAGTGACCGGGACACTATAACCTACAATGAGCAGTTCTTC. Protein product: CASSDRDTITYNEQFF.

The chain carries TRBV6-6 and TRBJ2-1; D is unresolved. The germline gives CDR1 MNHNY, CDR2 SVGAGI (reference sequence). The CDR3 is 15 amino acids. V dropped 5 bases and J dropped 4 bases, with 15 bases sitting between them. The DNA of the CDR3 is TGTGCCAGCAGTACCCGTGGGTCACTATACAATGAGCAGTTCTTC. Protein sequence: CASSTRGSLYNEQFF.

V is TRBV10-2 and J is TRBJ1-3; D may be TRBD1 (6 bases). This CDR3 comprises 16 residues. The V and J ends lost 3 bases and 3 bases respectively, with 15 bases between them. Looked up from germline, CDR1 is WSHSY and CDR2 is SAAADI. The CDR3 nucleotides are TGCGCCAGCAGTGACCCCCCGGACAGTGTTGGAAACACCATATATTTT. Translated, it gives CASSDPPDSVGNTIYF.

The CDR3 here is CASSQDAGSSYNEQFF. As DNA, the CDR3 is TGCGCCAGCAGCCAAGATGCAGGAAGCTCCTACAATGAGCAGTTCTTC. The rearrangement links TRBV4-1 to TRBJ2-1; D unresolved. Trimming left V 0 bases short and J 0 bases short, with 9 bases between. The CDR3 extends over 16 amino acids. The germline CDR1 and CDR2 sequences are MGHRA and YSYEKL.

This clone was seen a single time. The chain uses TRBV4-2 and TRBJ2-2, with 7 bases identical to TRBD2. Germline V lookup: CDR1 LGHNA, CDR2 YNFKEQ. V shed 4 bases and J 1 base; nucleotides not matched to a gene: 9. CDR3 size: 17 residues. CDR3 region: CASSPNVGGGNTGELFF. DNA for the CDR3: TGTGCCAGCAGCCCTAACGTCGGCGGGGGGAACACCGGGGAGCTGTTTTTT.

V usage is TRBV19 and J usage is TRBJ2-7; tentative D call: TRBD2 (6 bases). Germline CDR1 LNHDA, CDR2 SQIVND (reference sequence). The CDR3 is 14 residues long. The V end lost 3 bases, the J end lost 2 bases, and 11 bases lay between the germline ends. The CDR3 nucleotides are TGTGCCAGTAGTATTCGGGGGAGTGCCTACGAGCAGTACTTC. Its translation is CASSIRGSAYEQYF.

In nucleotides, the CDR3 is TGTGCCAGCAGTCCCGGGACAGTCGAGCAGTACTTC. Translation: CASSPGTVEQYF. The chain carries TRBV12-3 or TRBV12-4 and TRBJ2-7; 7 bases fit TRBD1. V dropped 5 bases and J dropped 6; count of bases not matched to a gene: 4. This CDR3 spans 12 amino acids.

The chain has TRBV11-3 and TRBJ2-1; 9 nucleotides align to TRBD2. Trimming took 1 base from V and 8 from J; bases not matched to a gene: 6. Germline V gives CDR1 SGHNT, CDR2 YENEEA. This CDR3 has 15 residues. CDR3 region: CASSLALAGTHEQFF. The CDR3 bases are TGTGCCAGCAGCTTAGCCCTAGCGGGAACCCATGAGCAGTTCTTC.

Note on this clone: This specimen includes other DNA sequences encoding the same CDR3. V usage is TRBV19 and J usage is TRBJ1-5; D is undetermined. V lost 3 bases, J lost 2 bases, and 8 bases lay in between. Germline V gene data show CDR1 as LNHDA and CDR2 as SQIVND (reference sequence). The CDR3 runs to 14 residues. Here the CDR3 DNA reads TGTGCCAGTAGTATTACCGGGGGCAATCAGCCCCAGCATTTT. This gives the protein CASSITGGNQPQHF.

The CDR3 sequence is CASSYRTGFRETQYF. The DNA for the CDR3 is TGTGCCAGCAGTTATCGAACAGGGTTTAGGGAGACCCAGTACTTC. This sequence joins TRBV27 and TRBJ2-5; TRBD1 is a possible D gene (6 bases). This CDR3 has 15 residues. V lost 4 bases and J 5 bases, leaving 17 bases between the germline ends. The germline gives CDR1 MNHEY, CDR2 SMNVEV (reference sequence).